This TCR beta chain was captured in a study of cytomegalovirus exposure and HLA in healthy donors. Study-level findings and limits: There were under 200 TCR beta chains listed as cytomegalovirus-associated. The authors assumed roughly uniform sequencing depth across donors for presence/absence analyses. As immune exposure information, only CMV serostatus was available.

Trimming at V came to 6 bases and at J to 6 bases, leaving 7 bases not matched to a gene. The germline CDR1 and CDR2 sequences are GTSNPN and SVGIG (reference sequence). This CDR3 has 12 residues. PCR employed 60 Vbeta and 13 Jbeta primers. The repertoire was sequenced with immunoSEQ multiplex PCR; TCRdb's copy has only in-frame clones and lacks some. Found here are some 150,000 clones, approximately 76% of them singletons; the top ten hold over 1.1%. As regards this clone: Its specificity is not known.

This TCR was recovered from a man aged 55-75 years in good health and CMV-seronegative. The source material was PBMCs. This rearrangement joins TRBV30 to TRBJ1-2; 7 bases agree with TRBD1. This CDR3 is CACTRGTDGYTF. The CDR3 bases are TGTGCCTGCACCAGGGGGACGGATGGCTACACCTTC.